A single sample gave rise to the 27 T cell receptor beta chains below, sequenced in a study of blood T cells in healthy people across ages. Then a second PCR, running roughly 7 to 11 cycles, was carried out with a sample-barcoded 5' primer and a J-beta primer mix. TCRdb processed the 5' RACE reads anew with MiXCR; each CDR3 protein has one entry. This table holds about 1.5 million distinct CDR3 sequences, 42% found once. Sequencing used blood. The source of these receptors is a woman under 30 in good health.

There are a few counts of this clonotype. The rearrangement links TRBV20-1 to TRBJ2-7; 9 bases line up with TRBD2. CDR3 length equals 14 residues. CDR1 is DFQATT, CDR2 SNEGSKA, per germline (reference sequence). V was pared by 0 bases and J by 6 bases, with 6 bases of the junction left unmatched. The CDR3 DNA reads TGCAGTGCTAGAGATTTTCTAGCGGGACGCGAGCAGTACTTC. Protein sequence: CSARDFLAGREQYF.

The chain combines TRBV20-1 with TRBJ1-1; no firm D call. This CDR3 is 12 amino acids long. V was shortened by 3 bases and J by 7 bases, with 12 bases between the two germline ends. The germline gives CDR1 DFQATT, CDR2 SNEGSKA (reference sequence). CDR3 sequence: CSASEWEVEAFF. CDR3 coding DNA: TGCAGTGCTAGCGAGTGGGAGGTTGAAGCTTTCTTT.

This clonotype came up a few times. The CDR3 sequence: CASSWGQGPTYGYTF. In DNA, the CDR3 is TGTGCCAGCAGTTGGGGACAGGGACCGACCTATGGCTACACCTTC. V and J are TRBV12-3 or TRBV12-4 and TRBJ1-2, with 9 bases lining up with TRBD1. This CDR3 region has 15 residues. V dropped 4 bases and J dropped 4; count of bases not matched to a gene: 7.

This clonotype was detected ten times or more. CDR3 amino acids: CASRDRDSYGYTF. CDR3 bases: TGTGCCAGCAGAGATCGAGACAGCTATGGCTACACCTTC. This chain uses TRBV28 with TRBJ1-2, with D tentatively TRBD1 (5 bases). In germline, CDR1 is MDHEN, CDR2 SYDVKM. The CDR3 length is 13 residues. The V gene lost 6 bases and the J gene lost 4 bases, with 12 bases spanning the gap.

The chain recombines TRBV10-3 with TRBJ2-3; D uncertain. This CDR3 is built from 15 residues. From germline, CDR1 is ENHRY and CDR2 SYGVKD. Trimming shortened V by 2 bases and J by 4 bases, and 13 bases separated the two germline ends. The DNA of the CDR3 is TGTGCCATCAGTGAGGGAAGGGCTGTATCAGATACGCAGTATTTT. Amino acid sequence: CAISEGRAVSDTQYF.

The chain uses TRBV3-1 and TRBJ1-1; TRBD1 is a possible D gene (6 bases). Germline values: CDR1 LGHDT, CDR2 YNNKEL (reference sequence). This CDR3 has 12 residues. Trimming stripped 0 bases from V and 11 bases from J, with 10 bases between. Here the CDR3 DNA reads TGTGCCAGCAGCCAAGATCAGGGGTCGGCTTTCTTT. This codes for CASSQDQGSAFF. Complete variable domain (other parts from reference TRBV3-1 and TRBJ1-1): DTAVSQTPKYLVTQMGNDKSIKCEQNLGHDTMYWYKQDSKKFLKIMFSYNNKELIINETVPNRFSPKSPDKAHLNLHINSLELGDSAVYFCASSQDQGSAFFGQGTRLTVV.

The CDR3 here is CASLAGGSSYNEQFF. The DNA for the CDR3 is TGTGCCAGCCTAGCCGGAGGGAGCTCCTACAATGAGCAGTTCTTC. The chain recombines TRBV2 with TRBJ2-1; D is possibly TRBD2 (6 bases). CDR3 size: 15 residues. Germline assignment: CDR1 SNHLY and CDR2 FYNNEI. Between the trimmed V and J ends, which lost 8 bases and 0 bases, there was a span of 14 bases.

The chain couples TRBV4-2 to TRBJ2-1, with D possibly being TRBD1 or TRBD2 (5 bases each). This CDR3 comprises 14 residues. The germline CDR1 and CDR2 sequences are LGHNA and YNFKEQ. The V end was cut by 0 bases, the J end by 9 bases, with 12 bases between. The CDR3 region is CASSQEGVASEQFF. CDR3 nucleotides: TGTGCCAGCAGCCAAGAGGGGGTAGCAAGTGAGCAGTTCTTC.

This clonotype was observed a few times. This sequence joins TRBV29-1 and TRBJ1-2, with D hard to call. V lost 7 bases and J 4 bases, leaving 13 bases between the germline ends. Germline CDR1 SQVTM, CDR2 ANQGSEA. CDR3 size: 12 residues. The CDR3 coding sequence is TGCAGCGGCCACAGTCTTTCCTATGGCTACACCTTC. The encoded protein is CSGHSLSYGYTF.

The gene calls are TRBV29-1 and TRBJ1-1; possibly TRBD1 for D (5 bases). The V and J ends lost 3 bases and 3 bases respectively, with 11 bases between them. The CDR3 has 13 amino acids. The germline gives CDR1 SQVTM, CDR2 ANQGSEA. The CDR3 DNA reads TGCAGCGTTGATGGGGGAGATGACACTGAAGCTTTCTTT. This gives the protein CSVDGGDDTEAFF.

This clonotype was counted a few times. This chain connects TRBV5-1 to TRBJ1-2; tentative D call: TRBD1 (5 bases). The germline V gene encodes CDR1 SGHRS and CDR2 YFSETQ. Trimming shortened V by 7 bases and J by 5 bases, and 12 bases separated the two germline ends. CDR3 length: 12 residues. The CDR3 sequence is CASHDGGYGYTF. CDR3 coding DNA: TGCGCCAGCCACGATGGGGGGTATGGCTACACCTTC.

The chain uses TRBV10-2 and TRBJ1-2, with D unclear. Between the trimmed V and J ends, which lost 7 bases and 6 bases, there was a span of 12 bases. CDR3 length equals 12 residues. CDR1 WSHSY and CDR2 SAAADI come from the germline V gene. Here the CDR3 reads CASTSAPDGYTF. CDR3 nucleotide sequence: TGCGCCAGCACGAGCGCTCCCGATGGCTACACCTTC.

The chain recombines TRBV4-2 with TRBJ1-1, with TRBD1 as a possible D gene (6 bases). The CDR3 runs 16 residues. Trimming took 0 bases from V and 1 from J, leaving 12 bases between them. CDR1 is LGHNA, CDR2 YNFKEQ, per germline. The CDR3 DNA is TGTGCCAGCAGCCAAGACGGACAGCCTAAGAACACTGAAGCTTTCTTT. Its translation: CASSQDGQPKNTEAFF.

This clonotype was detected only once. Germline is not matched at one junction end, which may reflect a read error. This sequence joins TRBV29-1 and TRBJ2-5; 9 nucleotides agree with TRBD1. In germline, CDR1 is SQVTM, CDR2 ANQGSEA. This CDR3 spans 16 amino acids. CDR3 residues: CGVFGQGRWSQETQYF. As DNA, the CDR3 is TGCGGCGTTTTTGGACAGGGGCGATGGAGCCAAGAGACCCAGTACTTC.

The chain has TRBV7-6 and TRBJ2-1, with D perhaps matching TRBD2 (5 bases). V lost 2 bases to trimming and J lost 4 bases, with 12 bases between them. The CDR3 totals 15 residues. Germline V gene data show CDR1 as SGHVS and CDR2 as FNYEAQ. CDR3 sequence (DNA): TGTGCCAGCAGCTTACAGAGTAGCGCGTACAATGAGCAGTTCTTC. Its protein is CASSLQSSAYNEQFF.

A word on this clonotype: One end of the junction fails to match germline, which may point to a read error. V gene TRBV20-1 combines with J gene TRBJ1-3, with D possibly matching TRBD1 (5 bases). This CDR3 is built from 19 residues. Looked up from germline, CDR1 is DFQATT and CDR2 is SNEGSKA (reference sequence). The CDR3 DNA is TGCGGTGCTAGACCAAGTTTAGGGGACCCGATCGGGGTTGGAAACACCATATATTTT. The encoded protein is CGARPSLGDPIGVGNTIYF.

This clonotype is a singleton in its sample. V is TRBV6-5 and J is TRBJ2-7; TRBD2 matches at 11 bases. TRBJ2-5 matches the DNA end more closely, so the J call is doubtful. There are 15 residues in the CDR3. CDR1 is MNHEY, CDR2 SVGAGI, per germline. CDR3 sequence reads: CASRGGNSGGATQYF. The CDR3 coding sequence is TGTGCCAGCAGGGGTGGTAATAGCGGGGGGGCGACCCAGTACTTC.

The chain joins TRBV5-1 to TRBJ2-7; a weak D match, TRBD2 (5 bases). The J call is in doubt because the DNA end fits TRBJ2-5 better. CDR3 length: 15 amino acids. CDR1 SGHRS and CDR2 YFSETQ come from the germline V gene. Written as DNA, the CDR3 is TGCGCCAGCAGCTTGGGGGCTAGCCTTGGGGAGACCCAGTACTTC. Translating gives CASSLGASLGETQYF.

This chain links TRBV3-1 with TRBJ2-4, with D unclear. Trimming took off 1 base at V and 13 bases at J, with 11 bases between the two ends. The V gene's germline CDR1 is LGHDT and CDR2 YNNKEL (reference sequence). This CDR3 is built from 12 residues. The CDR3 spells CASSQAGRGQYF. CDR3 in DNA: TGTGCCAGCAGCCAAGCGGGCAGAGGCCAGTACTTC.

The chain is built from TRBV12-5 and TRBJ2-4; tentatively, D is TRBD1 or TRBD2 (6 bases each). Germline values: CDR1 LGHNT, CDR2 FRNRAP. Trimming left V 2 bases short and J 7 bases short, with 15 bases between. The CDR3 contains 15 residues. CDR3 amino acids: CASGLKHWGANIQYF. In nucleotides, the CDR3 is TGTGCTAGTGGTTTGAAGCACTGGGGGGCGAACATTCAGTACTTC.

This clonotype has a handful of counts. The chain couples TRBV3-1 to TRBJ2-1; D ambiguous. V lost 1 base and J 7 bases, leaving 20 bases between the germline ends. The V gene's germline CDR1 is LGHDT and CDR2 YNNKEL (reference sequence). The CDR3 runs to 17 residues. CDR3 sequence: CASSQAGGGISRNEQFF. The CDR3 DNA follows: TGTGCCAGCAGCCAAGCCGGTGGCGGCATTTCTCGGAATGAGCAGTTCTTC.

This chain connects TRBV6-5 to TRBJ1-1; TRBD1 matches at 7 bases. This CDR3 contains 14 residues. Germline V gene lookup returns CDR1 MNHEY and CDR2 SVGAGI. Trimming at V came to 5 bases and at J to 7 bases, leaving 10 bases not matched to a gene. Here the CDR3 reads CASSPPGQDNEAFF. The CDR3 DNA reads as TGTGCCAGCAGTCCTCCCGGACAGGATAATGAAGCTTTCTTT.

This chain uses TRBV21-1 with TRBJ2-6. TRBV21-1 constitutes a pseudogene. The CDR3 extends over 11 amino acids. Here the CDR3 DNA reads TGTGTCAGCAGCAAGCCATACGTCCTGACTTTC. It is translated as CVSSKPYVLTF.

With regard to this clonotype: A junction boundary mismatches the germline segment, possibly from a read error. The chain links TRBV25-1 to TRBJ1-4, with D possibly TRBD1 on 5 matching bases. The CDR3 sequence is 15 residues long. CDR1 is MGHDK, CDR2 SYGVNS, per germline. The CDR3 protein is CASSAPTAVNKKLFF. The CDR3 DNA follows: TGTGCCAGCAGTGCGCCGACAGCGGTTAATAAAAAACTGTTTTTT.

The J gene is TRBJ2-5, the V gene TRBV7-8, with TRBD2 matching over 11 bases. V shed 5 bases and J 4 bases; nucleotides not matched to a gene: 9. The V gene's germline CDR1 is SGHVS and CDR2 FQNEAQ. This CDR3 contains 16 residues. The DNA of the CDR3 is TGTGCCAGCAGCGGGGTTAGCGGGAGGGTCGGAGAGACCCAGTACTTC. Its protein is CASSGVSGRVGETQYF.

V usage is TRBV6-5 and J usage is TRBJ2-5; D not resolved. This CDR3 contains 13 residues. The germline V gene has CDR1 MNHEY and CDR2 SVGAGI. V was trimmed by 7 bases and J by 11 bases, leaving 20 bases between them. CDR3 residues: CASKNNKGNEQYF. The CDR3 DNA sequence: TGTGCCAGCAAAAACAATAAGGGAAATGAGCAGTACTTC.

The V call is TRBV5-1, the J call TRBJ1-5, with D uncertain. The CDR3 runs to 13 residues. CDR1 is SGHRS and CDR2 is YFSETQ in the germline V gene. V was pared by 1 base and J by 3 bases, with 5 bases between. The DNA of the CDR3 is TGCGCCAGCAGCTTGCGGACCAATCAGCCCCAGCATTTT. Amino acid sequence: CASSLRTNQPQHF.